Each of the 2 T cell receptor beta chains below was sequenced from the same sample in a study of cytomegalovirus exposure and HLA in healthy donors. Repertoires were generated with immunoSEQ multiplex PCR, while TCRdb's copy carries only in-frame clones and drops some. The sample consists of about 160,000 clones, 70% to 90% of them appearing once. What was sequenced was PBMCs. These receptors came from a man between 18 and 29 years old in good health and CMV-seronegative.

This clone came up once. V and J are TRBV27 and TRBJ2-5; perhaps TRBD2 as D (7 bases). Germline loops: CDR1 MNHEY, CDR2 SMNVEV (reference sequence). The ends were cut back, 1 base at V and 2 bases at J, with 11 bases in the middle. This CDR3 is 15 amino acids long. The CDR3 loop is CASSLWGGRQETQYF. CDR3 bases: TGTGCCAGCAGTTTATGGGGGGGGCGGCAAGAGACCCAGTACTTC.

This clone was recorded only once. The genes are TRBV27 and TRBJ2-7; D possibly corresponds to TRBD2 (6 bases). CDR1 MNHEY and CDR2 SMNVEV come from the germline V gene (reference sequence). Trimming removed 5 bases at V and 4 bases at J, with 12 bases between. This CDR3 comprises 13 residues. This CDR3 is CASSGQEGYEQYF. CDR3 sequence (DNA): TGTGCCAGCAGTGGTCAGGAGGGGTACGAGCAGTACTTC.